This T cell receptor beta chain was sequenced during a study of CD4+ T cells in melanoma. Study results and caveats: CD8+ T cell, macrophage and B cell function reportedly correlated with neoantigen-specific CD4+ T cells.

The method was immunoSEQ multiplex PCR; TCRdb's version includes in-frame clones alone and lacks a portion of them. Of approximately 11,000 clones listed, roughly 70% are singletons. Germline assignment: CDR1 SGDLS and CDR2 YYNGEE. Between the trimmed V and J ends, which lost 3 bases and 0 bases, there was a span of 14 bases. This CDR3 has 16 amino acids. Notes on this clone: Its antigen is undetermined.

The rearrangement uses TRBV9 and TRBJ2-3; possible D gene TRBD1, 5 bases. Sample: cells from a culture (not recorded whether cultured in vitro). The TCR originated in a human donor with melanoma. CDR3: CASSGTPGWSTDTQYF. In nucleotides, the CDR3 is TGTGCCAGCAGCGGAACCCCAGGGTGGAGCACAGATACGCAGTATTTT.